The T cell receptor beta chain under discussion was sequenced for a study of cytomegalovirus exposure and HLA in healthy donors. This CDR3 region has 15 residues. Germline CDR1 and CDR2: SGHTA and FQGNSA. The V end was cut by 4 bases, the J end by 4 bases, with 16 bases between. Healthy bone marrow donors formed the donor group. A note on this clone: The antigen remains undetermined.

Study conclusions and caveats: A later analysis revealed that TCR association rates differed between HLA loci, peaking at DRB1 and bottoming out at HLA-C. Solely CMV serostatus was available to characterize immune exposure. Analyses of presence/absence relied on an assumption of roughly uniform sequencing depth across donors.

Researchers ran the PCR with 60 Vbeta and 13 Jbeta primers. The assay was immunoSEQ multiplex PCR, and TCRdb's table has in-frame clones only and misses some. The sample lists roughly 150,000 clones; around 84% were seen once. This chain uses TRBV7-2 with TRBJ2-5; tentative D call: TRBD1 (6 bases). Sequenced material: PBMCs. This sequence originates from a man aged 25-45 years in good health and CMV-seropositive. The CDR3 DNA sequence: TGTGCCAGCAGCTCGCCATGGGGGCTCCTAGAGACCCAGTACTTC. Amino acid sequence: CASSSPWGLLETQYF.